The next 6 T cell receptor beta chains were all read from a single sample in a study of blood T cell repertoires in COVID-19. The table came from immunoSEQ multiplex PCR; TCRdb's copy has only in-frame clones and leaves some out. Of approximately 350,000 clones detected, around 87% appear once; the ten largest clones hold 0.9% to 1.1%. The specimen was PBMCs or T cells enriched from blood (not recorded which). The receptors derive from a man aged 18-30 years who had recovered from COVID-19.

This clone was seen once. The chain links TRBV11-3 to TRBJ2-1; tentative D call: TRBD1 (5 bases). Trimming pared 1 base from V and 0 bases from J, leaving 7 bases between. The CDR3 is made up of 15 amino acids. The germline V gene encodes CDR1 SGHNT and CDR2 YENEEA. The CDR3: CASSLGDSSYNEQFF. The DNA for the CDR3 is TGTGCCAGCAGCTTAGGAGACAGCTCCTACAATGAGCAGTTCTTC.

This chain connects TRBV19 to TRBJ1-5, with unresolved D. Looked up from germline, CDR1 is LNHDA and CDR2 is SQIVND (reference sequence). CDR3 length: 16 amino acids. V dropped 5 bases and J dropped 9 bases, with 23 bases sitting between them. The CDR3 sequence is CASSLSLTTSWAPQHF. CDR3 in DNA: TGTGCCAGTAGTCTCTCACTGACTACTTCCTGGGCGCCCCAGCATTTT.

The V and J genes are TRBV3-1 (or the pseudogene TRBV3-2) and TRBJ2-1, with D unresolved. Germline CDR1 reads LGHDT; CDR2 reads YNNKEL (reference sequence). The CDR3 has 14 residues. V was shortened by 3 bases and J by 1 base, with 7 bases between the two germline ends. CDR3: CASSHGFSYNEQFF. CDR3 coding DNA: TGTGCCAGCAGCCACGGGTTTTCCTACAATGAGCAGTTCTTC.

This sequence joins TRBV7-6 and TRBJ1-6; D perhaps matches TRBD1 (5 bases). The CDR3 is 15 amino acids. V was clipped by 2 bases and J by 8 bases, with 13 bases between them. The germline CDR1 and CDR2 sequences are SGHVS and FNYEAQ. The CDR3: CASSLRGLEDSPLHF. In nucleotides, the CDR3 is TGTGCCAGCAGCTTAAGGGGACTGGAGGATTCACCCCTCCACTTT.

The gene calls are TRBV19 and TRBJ2-3; TRBD2 aligns across 10 bases. Trimming took 6 bases from V and 3 from J; bases not matched to a gene: 6. Germline V lookup: CDR1 LNHDA, CDR2 SQIVND (reference sequence). The CDR3 covers 15 residues. In nucleotides, the CDR3 is TGTGCCAGTAGACCTGGACTAGCGGCGACAGATACGCAGTATTTT. Translated: CASRPGLAATDTQYF. Using reference TRBV19 and TRBJ2-3 for the parts outside the CDR3, the full variable domain is DGGITQSPKYLFRKEGQNVTLSCEQNLNHDAMYWYRQDPGQGLRLIYYSQIVNDFQKGDIAEGYSVSREKKESFPLTVTSAQKNPTAFYLCASRPGLAATDTQYFGPGTRLTVL.

This chain connects TRBV7-3 to TRBJ2-3, with TRBD1 identical over 7 bases. Germline CDR1 and CDR2: SGHTA and FQGTGA. The CDR3 runs to 15 residues. Trimming cost V 3 bases and J 2 bases; bases outside gene matches: 5. The CDR3 is CASSFRGQTTDTQYF. Written as DNA, the CDR3 is TGTGCCAGCAGCTTTAGGGGACAGACCACAGATACGCAGTATTTT.